Sequencing of this T cell receptor beta chain was carried out in a study of T-cell memory formation after mild COVID-19. Study findings and constraints: Day 15 to 85 contractors were CD4/CD8 balanced; later expanders leaned CD4+.

This clonotype occurred many times. Antigen specificity is unknown. TCRdb passed the 5' RACE reads through MiXCR, listing each CDR3 protein once. The data contain about 140,000 distinct CDR3 sequences, approximately 14% of them seen just once; the ten biggest clones take up over 12%. The CDR3 is 12 residues long. Germline CDR1 SGHRS, CDR2 YFSETQ. V was pared by 3 bases and J by 8 bases, with 9 bases between. The sequence came from an adult woman who had mild COVID-19 (a few samples of this study predate the infection). Cell type and time point are not known. The chain combines TRBV5-1 with TRBJ2-1; tentatively, D is TRBD2 (5 bases). Input material: PBMCs or a T cell subset sorted from them (not recorded which). The CDR3 is CASSWERDEQFF. The CDR3 DNA reads as TGCGCCAGCAGCTGGGAGAGGGATGAGCAGTTCTTC.